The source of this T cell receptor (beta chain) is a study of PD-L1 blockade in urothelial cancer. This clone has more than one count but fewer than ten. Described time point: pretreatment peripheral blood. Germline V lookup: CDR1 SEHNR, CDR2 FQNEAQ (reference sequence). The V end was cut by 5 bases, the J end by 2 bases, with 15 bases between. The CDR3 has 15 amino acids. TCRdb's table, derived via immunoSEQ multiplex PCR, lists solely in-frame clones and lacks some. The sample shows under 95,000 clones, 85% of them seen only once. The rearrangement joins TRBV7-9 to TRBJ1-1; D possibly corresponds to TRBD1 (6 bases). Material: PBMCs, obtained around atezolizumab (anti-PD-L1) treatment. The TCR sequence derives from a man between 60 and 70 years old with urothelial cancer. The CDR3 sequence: CASSDPGQFNTEAFF. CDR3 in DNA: TGTGCCAGCAGCGACCCCGGACAGTTTAACACTGAAGCTTTCTTT.